This TCR beta chain appears in the sequencing data of a study of cytomegalovirus exposure and HLA in healthy donors. Study-level information: Researchers found that under 90% of almost 400 genotyped donors fell within the Caucasian-associated ancestry cluster.

Findings of the study overall: The records held CMV serostatus as the only immune exposure information. A later analysis reportedly identified an Asian-associated ancestry cluster as carrying fewer N-insertions than the approximately 670-donor mean.

The PCR employed 60 Vbeta primers together with 13 Jbeta primers. Sequencing was performed with immunoSEQ multiplex PCR; in TCRdb, only in-frame clones are kept and a portion is missing. This table holds 35,000 to 45,000 clones, 50% found once. As regards this clone: Its antigen is still unknown. Other DNA sequences of this sample code for an identical CDR3.

Nominal health characterized the donors when sampled, though unrecorded immune exposures were likely. V dropped 0 bases and J dropped 1 base, with 14 bases sitting between them. The CDR3 is made up of 16 amino acids. Germline V gene data show CDR1 as SGHTS and CDR2 as YDEGEE. The TCR comes from a human donor in good health. Source material: PBMCs. This chain links TRBV5-8 with TRBJ2-7; a weak D match, TRBD1 (6 bases). The CDR3 protein is CASSLDQGRLSYEQYF. CDR3 nucleotides: TGTGCCAGCAGCTTGGACCAGGGGAGACTATCCTACGAGCAGTACTTC.